This T cell receptor beta chain was obtained from a study of T-cell reconstitution after alpha-beta-depleted transplantation in children. Study results and limitations: About two months after transplant, alpha-beta T cells reportedly came from several hundred expanded graft clones. After one year, T-cell counts and TCRbeta diversity mostly came from new T cells. Surviving recipient cells, namely T cells and thymic progenitors, were the source of high day-60 TCRbeta diversity in some patients.

The CDR3 contains 17 residues. CDR1 and CDR2 from the germline V gene are SGHDN and FVKESK. V was shortened by 1 base and J by 2 bases, with 17 bases between the two germline ends. The table lists this clonotype with many counts. What it recognizes is unknown. Researchers prepared the TCRbeta library using unique molecular identifiers, the study reports. TCRdb processed the PCR reads anew with MiXCR; each CDR3 protein has one entry. The repertoire holds tens of thousands of distinct CDR3 sequences, 4.9% seen once, with approximately 17% in the top ten. Source: PBMCs, mostly from graft donor cells, taken 180 days after TCRalphabeta/CD19-depleted stem cell transplant. This chain uses TRBV14 with TRBJ2-5; D may match TRBD1 or TRBD2 (5 bases each). The receptor's source is a boy in the first two years of life who had a stem cell transplant for acute myeloid leukemia, so the T cells may come from the graft donor. The CDR3 is CASSQGRDRISQETQYF. CDR3 coding DNA: TGTGCCAGCAGCCAAGGTCGGGACCGCATTTCTCAAGAGACCCAGTACTTC.